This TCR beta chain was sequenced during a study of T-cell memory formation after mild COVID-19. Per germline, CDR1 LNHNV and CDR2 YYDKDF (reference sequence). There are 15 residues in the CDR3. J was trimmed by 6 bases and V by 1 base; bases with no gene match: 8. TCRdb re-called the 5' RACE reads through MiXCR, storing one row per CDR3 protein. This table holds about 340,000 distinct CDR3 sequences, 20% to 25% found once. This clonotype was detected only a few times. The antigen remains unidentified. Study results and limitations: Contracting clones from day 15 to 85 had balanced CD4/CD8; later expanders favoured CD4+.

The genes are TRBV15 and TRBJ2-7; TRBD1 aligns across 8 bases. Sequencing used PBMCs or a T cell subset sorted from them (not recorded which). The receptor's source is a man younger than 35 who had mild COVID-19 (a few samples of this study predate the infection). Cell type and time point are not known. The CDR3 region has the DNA TGTGCCACCAGCAGAGGTCGGACAGGGTCGGCCGAGCAGTACTTC. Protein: CATSRGRTGSAEQYF.